This T cell receptor beta chain was retrieved from a study of Ad26.COV2.S vaccination and SARS-CoV-2 variants. General study points: Breadth, reportedly substantial, characterized the spike-specific CD8+ and CD4+ T cell responses after vaccination. Vaccinees showed greater spike-specific TCR breadth than placebo recipients.

As for this clone: Its antigen is not identified.

Clones were read by immunoSEQ multiplex PCR, and TCRdb kept only the in-frame ones, dropping some. The sample comprises under 150,000 clones, 80% to 90% of which are singletons, and 5% rests with the top ten. The germline V and J ends were trimmed by 4 bases and 0 bases, with 7 bases remaining between them. Germline V gives CDR1 LNHDA, CDR2 SQIVND (reference sequence). This CDR3 has 14 amino acids. This chain connects TRBV19 to TRBJ2-1; no reliable D call. Sequencing used peripheral blood, obtained after recovery from COVID-19. This TCR was sampled from a human donor who had recovered from COVID-19. The CDR3 nucleotides read TGTGCCAGTAGTACAAGGGACTCCTACAATGAGCAGTTCTTC. Protein: CASSTRDSYNEQFF.